This T cell receptor (beta chain) was captured by sequencing in a study of T-cell reconstitution after alpha-beta-depleted transplantation in children. With regard to this clonotype: Antigen unknown.

TCRbeta library construction was performed incorporating unique molecular identifiers. TCRdb redid the calling of the PCR reads with MiXCR, one entry per CDR3 protein. The data show 330,000 or so distinct CDR3 sequences, about 9.4% seen once. Study-wide results and caveats: A year post-transplant, T-cell counts and diversity derived mostly from newly produced T cells. Surviving recipient T cells and intrathymic progenitors accounted for some patients' high TCRbeta diversity at day 60. Reportedly, only several hundred clones from non-depleted graft cells drove alpha-beta T-cell counts at about two months.

The CDR3 loop spans 16 amino acids. Trimming left V 5 bases short and J 6 bases short, with 19 bases between. Germline lookup yields CDR1 MDHEN and CDR2 SYDVKM. V usage is TRBV28 and J usage is TRBJ1-4; D remains ambiguous. This sequence originates from a boy younger than two with acute myeloid leukemia, due to receive a stem cell transplant. Sequencing was performed on PBMCs, taken before TCRalphabeta/CD19-depleted stem cell transplant. CDR3 amino acids: CASSVNQLTSDEKLFF. The CDR3 bases are TGTGCCAGCAGTGTCAACCAGCTGACGAGCGATGAAAAACTGTTTTTT. The full variable domain, its missing parts supplied by reference TRBV28 and TRBJ1-4, is DVKVTQSSRYLVKRTGEKVFLECVQDMDHENMFWYRQDPGLGLRLIYFSYDVKMKEKGDIPEGYSVSREKKERFSLILESASTNQTSMYLCASSVNQLTSDEKLFFGSGTQLSVL.